Below, 29 T cell receptor beta chains from the same sample are listed, as sequenced in a study of tumor-infiltrating lymphocytes in localized non-small cell lung cancer. The protocol was immunoSEQ multiplex PCR, while the TCRdb copy is restricted to in-frame clones and leaves out a portion. The table shows around 25,000 clones, with 73% occurring only once. What was sequenced was lung tumor tissue. The receptors here all came from a human donor with non-small cell lung cancer.

The CDR3 nucleotides are TGCAGCGTTGAGACCGGGGCCTACGAGCAGTACTTC. Encoded protein: CSVETGAYEQYF. The V gene is TRBV29-1, the J gene TRBJ2-7; D possibly corresponds to TRBD2 (5 bases). CDR1 and CDR2 from the germline V gene are SQVTM and ANQGSEA. This CDR3 has 12 residues. With 3 bases removed from V and 2 bases from J, the gap between germline ends came to 8 bases.

The chain couples TRBV6-5 to TRBJ2-3; 8 bases are a match to TRBD2. V lost 2 bases, J lost 10 bases, and 5 bases stayed unmatched. Germline values: CDR1 MNHEY, CDR2 SVGAGI. CDR3 length: 13 residues. CDR3 amino acids: CASSYRPGGAQYF. The CDR3 coding sequence is TGTGCCAGCAGTTACAGGCCGGGAGGGGCGCAGTATTTT.

This rearrangement joins TRBV30 to TRBJ2-2; 8 bases are a match to TRBD2. Trimming cost V 5 bases and J 6 bases; bases outside gene matches: 17. Germline lookup yields CDR1 GTSNPN and CDR2 SVGIG (reference sequence). The CDR3 runs 17 residues. CDR3: CAWSSGDYSGGAGELFF. The CDR3 DNA reads as TGTGCCTGGTCGTCAGGCGACTACTCCGGGGGGGCCGGGGAGCTGTTTTTT.

The rearrangement links TRBV9 to TRBJ1-5, with TRBD1 matching 7 bases. V dropped 0 bases and J dropped 4; count of bases not matched to a gene: 4. The CDR3 totals 15 residues. Germline CDR1 reads SGDLS; CDR2 reads YYNGEE. CDR3 in DNA: TGTGCCAGCAGCGTAGGGACAGGAAGTAATCAGCCCCAGCATTTT. The encoded protein is CASSVGTGSNQPQHF.

The chain links TRBV30 to TRBJ1-1; no clear D. This CDR3 spans 12 amino acids. The germline V gene encodes CDR1 GTSNPN and CDR2 SVGIG (reference sequence). Trimming left V 6 bases short and J 1 base short, with 9 bases between. CDR3 residues: CACRSTNTEAFF. In DNA, the CDR3 is TGTGCCTGTAGGTCCACGAACACTGAAGCTTTCTTT.

V is TRBV5-4 and J is TRBJ1-2; D not certain. This CDR3 has 14 amino acids. Between the trimmed V and J ends, which lost 0 bases and 0 bases, there was a span of 6 bases. Germline V lookup: CDR1 SGHNT, CDR2 YYREEE (reference sequence). The CDR3 protein is CASSLGQANYGYTF. DNA for the CDR3: TGTGCCAGCAGCTTGGGGCAGGCTAACTATGGCTACACCTTC.

V usage is TRBV5-1 and J usage is TRBJ1-1; the D gene is possibly TRBD1 (6 bases). V lost 3 bases to trimming and J lost 7 bases, with 13 bases between them. This CDR3 is built from 13 residues. The germline V gene encodes CDR1 SGHRS and CDR2 YFSETQ. The CDR3 DNA reads as TGCGCCAGCAGCTCCCTTGGGGGCGGTGAAGCTTTCTTT. The encoded protein is CASSSLGGGEAFF.

The chain combines TRBV11-3 with TRBJ2-3; 15 bases match TRBD2. CDR3 length: 18 residues. Germline V lookup: CDR1 SGHNT, CDR2 YENEEA. Trimming cost V 4 bases and J 2 bases; bases outside gene matches: 7. Written as DNA, the CDR3 is TGTGCCAGCAGCTGGCCGGGACTAGCGGGGGGTAACACAGATACGCAGTATTTT. Its translation is CASSWPGLAGGNTDTQYF.

The table lists this clone with a few counts. The rearrangement joins TRBV7-2 to TRBJ1-4; a weak D match, TRBD1 (6 bases). Per the germline V gene, CDR1 is SGHTA and CDR2 is FQGNSA. V was trimmed by 8 bases and J by 8 bases, leaving 15 bases between them. The CDR3 sequence is 13 residues long. The CDR3 sequence: CASVQGVDEKLFF. CDR3 in DNA: TGTGCCAGCGTACAGGGAGTAGACGAAAAACTGTTTTTT. The full variable domain, its missing parts supplied by reference TRBV7-2 and TRBJ1-4, is GAGVSQSPSNKVTEKGKDVELRCDPISGHTALYWYRQSLGQGLEFLIYFQGNSAPDKSGLPSDRFSAERTGGSVSTLTIQRTQQEDSAVYLCASVQGVDEKLFFGSGTQLSVL.

The chain has TRBV6-4 and TRBJ1-6; D not resolved. CDR3 length: 11 residues. V was trimmed by 3 bases and J by 10 bases, leaving 4 bases between them. Germline loops: CDR1 MRHNA, CDR2 SNTAGT. The CDR3 nucleotides read TGTGCCAGCAGTGATGGGTCACCCCTCCACTTT. Residues: CASSDGSPLHF.

The genes are TRBV10-3 and TRBJ2-1; no reliable D call. This CDR3 has 11 residues. Trimming shortened V by 4 bases and J by 10 bases, and 8 bases separated the two germline ends. The germline V gene encodes CDR1 ENHRY and CDR2 SYGVKD. The CDR3 protein is CAISVGVEQFF. The CDR3 region has the DNA TGTGCCATCAGTGTCGGAGTGGAGCAGTTCTTC.

The chain links TRBV18 to TRBJ1-3, with 8 bases lining up with TRBD1. CDR1 is KGHSH, CDR2 LQKENI, per germline. The CDR3 runs to 15 residues. V lost 2 bases to trimming and J lost 4 bases; unmatched junction nucleotides: 4. CDR3 sequence (DNA): TGTGCCAGCTCACCAGTGACAGGGGCCGGAAACACCATATATTTT. Translation gives CASSPVTGAGNTIYF.

The V gene is TRBV20-1, the J gene TRBJ1-2; D is ambiguous. The V gene's germline CDR1 is DFQATT and CDR2 SNEGSKA (reference sequence). The CDR3 has 11 residues. Trimming cost V 4 bases and J 7 bases, with 10 bases left between them. CDR3 in amino acids: CSAIGQTGYTF. The DNA of the CDR3 is TGCAGTGCTATAGGCCAGACTGGCTACACCTTC.

The chain joins TRBV7-9 to TRBJ1-1; TRBD1 is a possible D gene (5 bases). Germline V gene lookup returns CDR1 SEHNR and CDR2 FQNEAQ (reference sequence). Trimming removed 4 bases at V and 11 bases at J, with 11 bases between. The CDR3 loop spans 11 amino acids. The CDR3: CASSSTGGAFF. The CDR3 DNA reads as TGTGCCAGCAGCTCAACAGGCGGGGCTTTCTTT. Full variable domain (outside the CDR3, taken from reference TRBV7-9 and TRBJ1-1): DTGVSQNPRHKITKRGQNVTFRCDPISEHNRLYWYRQTLGQGPEFLTYFQNEAQLEKSRLLSDRFSAERPKGSFSTLEIQRTEQGDSAMYLCASSSTGGAFFGQGTRLTVV.

J is TRBJ1-2 and V is TRBV4-3; no definite D call. V gave up 0 bases and J gave up 7 bases, with 6 bases separating them. CDR3 length equals 12 residues. CDR1 LGHNA and CDR2 YSLEER come from the germline V gene. CDR3 DNA: TGCGCCAGCAGCCAAGATCTGGGTGGCTACACCTTC. It yields the protein CASSQDLGGYTF.

This chain joins TRBV29-1 and TRBJ1-1, with no clear D. Germline lookup yields CDR1 SQVTM and CDR2 ANQGSEA. The CDR3 length is 12 residues. The ends were cut back, 7 bases at V and 4 bases at J, with 13 bases in the middle. CDR3 sequence: CSGGEGSTEAFF. The CDR3 DNA reads as TGCAGCGGGGGAGAGGGTTCCACTGAAGCTTTCTTT.

CDR3 residues: CASSLEAAGNTGELFF. In nucleotides, the CDR3 is TGCGCCAGCAGCTTGGAAGCCGCGGGTAACACCGGGGAGCTGTTTTTT. The chain recombines TRBV5-1 with TRBJ2-2, with D perhaps matching TRBD2 (5 bases). Germline CDR1 reads SGHRS; CDR2 reads YFSETQ. The CDR3 is 16 residues long. V lost 0 bases and J 2 bases, leaving 11 bases between the germline ends.

The rearrangement links TRBV5-5 to TRBJ1-1; maybe TRBD1 (6 bases). Germline CDR1 and CDR2: SGHKS and YYEKEE (reference sequence). Trimming pared 5 bases from V and 0 bases from J, leaving 8 bases between. The CDR3 spans 13 residues. The CDR3 reads CASRDSMNTEAFF. DNA for the CDR3: TGTGCCAGCAGGGACAGTATGAACACTGAAGCTTTCTTT.

This sequence joins TRBV15 and TRBJ2-7, with D possibly being TRBD1 (6 bases). The V gene lost 0 bases and the J gene lost 4 bases, with 16 bases spanning the gap. In germline, CDR1 is LNHNV, CDR2 YYDKDF (reference sequence). The CDR3 spans 16 residues. CDR3 bases: TGTGCCACCAGCAGAGAGCGGCCGGGACACATATACGAGCAGTACTTC. It translates to CATSRERPGHIYEQYF. The full variable domain, with the rest looked up from reference TRBV15 and TRBJ2-7, is DAMVIQNPRYQVTQFGKPVTLSCSQTLNHNVMYWYQQKSSQAPKLLFHYYDKDFNNEADTPDNFQSRRPNTSFCFLDIRSPGLGDTAMYLCATSRERPGHIYEQYFGPGTRLTVT.

The rearrangement uses TRBV5-1 and TRBJ1-3; D is ambiguous. There are 15 residues in the CDR3. The germline gives CDR1 SGHRS, CDR2 YFSETQ. V was pared by 0 bases and J by 2 bases, with 9 bases between. In DNA, the CDR3 is TGCGCCAGCAGCTTGGTGGTCGGGGCTGGAAACACCATATATTTT. Translating gives CASSLVVGAGNTIYF. Complete variable domain (other parts from reference TRBV5-1 and TRBJ1-3): KAGVTQTPRYLIKTRGQQVTLSCSPISGHRSVSWYQQTPGQGLQFLFEYFSETQRNKGNFPGRFSGRQFSNSRSEMNVSTLELGDSALYLCASSLVVGAGNTIYFGEGSWLTVV.

The CDR3 DNA reads TGCGCCAGCAGCTTGGCCTGGTTGCCAGATACGCAGTATTTT. Its translation is CASSLAWLPDTQYF. The chain couples TRBV5-1 to TRBJ2-3; D gene uncertain. The CDR3 consists of 14 residues. Germline V gene lookup returns CDR1 SGHRS and CDR2 YFSETQ. Trimming pared 0 bases from V and 4 bases from J, leaving 9 bases between. Supplemented by reference TRBV5-1 and TRBJ2-3, the full variable domain reads KAGVTQTPRYLIKTRGQQVTLSCSPISGHRSVSWYQQTPGQGLQFLFEYFSETQRNKGNFPGRFSGRQFSNSRSEMNVSTLELGDSALYLCASSLAWLPDTQYFGPGTRLTVL.

This clone has more than one count but fewer than ten. The rearrangement joins TRBV4-2 to TRBJ2-2; 7 positions match TRBD1. Germline CDR1 is LGHNA and CDR2 is YNFKEQ. V dropped 4 bases and J dropped 1; count of bases not matched to a gene: 0. This CDR3 has 14 amino acids. CDR3 protein: CASSRDRNTGELFF. The CDR3 DNA follows: TGTGCCAGCAGCCGGGACAGGAACACCGGGGAGCTGTTTTTT.

The genes are TRBV4-3 and TRBJ1-4, with 10 nucleotides matching TRBD1. The V and J ends lost 3 bases and 7 bases, in that order; junction bases with no gene match: 5. Looked up from germline, CDR1 is LGHNA and CDR2 is YSLEER. This CDR3 region has 15 residues. The CDR3: CASSQGTGVPEKLFF. CDR3 in DNA: TGCGCCAGCAGCCAGGGGACAGGGGTCCCTGAAAAACTGTTTTTT.

This chain links TRBV30 with TRBJ2-5, with 9 positions matching TRBD1. The CDR3 runs to 13 residues. CDR1 is GTSNPN and CDR2 is SVGIG in the germline V gene (reference sequence). After removal of 5 bases from V and 4 bases from J, the junction contained 5 bases not matched to a gene. CDR3 amino acids: CAWGQGFRETQYF. For the CDR3, the DNA is TGTGCCTGGGGACAGGGGTTTAGAGAGACCCAGTACTTC.

CDR3 residues: CASSQDLGTDSYEQYF. CDR3 coding DNA: TGCGCCAGCAGCCAAGACCTCGGGACGGACTCCTACGAGCAGTACTTC. This chain uses TRBV4-3 with TRBJ2-7, with D perhaps matching TRBD1 or TRBD2 (5 bases each). The germline V gene encodes CDR1 LGHNA and CDR2 YSLEER. V lost 0 bases, J lost 0 bases, and 12 bases lay in between. CDR3 length: 16 residues.

The rearrangement links TRBV18 to TRBJ1-2; 7 nucleotides match TRBD1. The CDR3 covers 13 residues. V was pared by 3 bases and J by 6 bases, with 4 bases of the junction left unmatched. Germline-derived CDR1 and CDR2 are KGHSH and LQKENI. CDR3 nucleotides: TGTGCCAGCTCACCCGACAGGGTGAATGGCTACACCTTC. It encodes CASSPDRVNGYTF.

This clone was observed a few times. The V call is TRBV6-1, the J call TRBJ2-2, with D possibly called TRBD1 or TRBD2 (5 bases each). Between the trimmed V and J ends, which lost 9 bases and 5 bases, there was a span of 19 bases. This CDR3 region has 15 residues. CDR1 and CDR2 from the germline V gene are MNHNS and SASEGT. The CDR3 DNA reads as TGTGCCAGTCGTCCCGGGACCGAGGGGACCGGGGAGCTGTTTTTT. Translated: CASRPGTEGTGELFF.

This clone was observed a handful of times. Here the CDR3 DNA reads TGCGCCAGCAGCGTTAGCGGGGGGGCCTCCTACGAGCAGTACTTC. Translating gives CASSVSGGASYEQYF. The chain uses TRBV5-1 and TRBJ2-7, with 11 bases fitting TRBD2. The CDR3 has 15 amino acids. The V segment lost 4 bases and the J segment 0 bases; nucleotides outside the gene matches: 3. Germline lookup yields CDR1 SGHRS and CDR2 YFSETQ.

This chain uses TRBV6-5 with TRBJ1-2; the D is unclear. V lost 0 bases and J lost 6, with 8 bases in between. Germline CDR1 and CDR2: MNHEY and SVGAGI. The CDR3 covers 13 residues. The CDR3 reads CASSYSVGNGYTF. The CDR3 DNA sequence: TGTGCCAGCAGTTACTCGGTAGGAAATGGCTACACCTTC.